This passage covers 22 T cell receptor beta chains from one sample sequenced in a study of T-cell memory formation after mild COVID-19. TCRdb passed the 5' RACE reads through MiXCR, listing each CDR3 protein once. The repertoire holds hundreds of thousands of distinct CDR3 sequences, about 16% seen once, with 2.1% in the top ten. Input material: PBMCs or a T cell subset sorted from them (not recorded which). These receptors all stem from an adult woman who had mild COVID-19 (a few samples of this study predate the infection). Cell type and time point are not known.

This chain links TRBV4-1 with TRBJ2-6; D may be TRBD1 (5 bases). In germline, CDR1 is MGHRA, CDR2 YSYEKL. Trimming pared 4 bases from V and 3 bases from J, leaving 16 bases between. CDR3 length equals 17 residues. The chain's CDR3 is CASSPRQSRGGANVLTF. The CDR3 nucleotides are TGCGCCAGCAGCCCTAGACAGTCCAGAGGTGGGGCCAACGTCCTGACTTTC.

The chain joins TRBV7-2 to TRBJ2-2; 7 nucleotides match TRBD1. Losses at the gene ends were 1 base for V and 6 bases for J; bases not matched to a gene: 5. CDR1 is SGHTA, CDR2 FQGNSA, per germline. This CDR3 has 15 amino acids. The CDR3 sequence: CASSLGGTVPGELFF. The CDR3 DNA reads TGTGCCAGCAGCTTAGGGGGGACAGTTCCCGGGGAGCTGTTTTTT.

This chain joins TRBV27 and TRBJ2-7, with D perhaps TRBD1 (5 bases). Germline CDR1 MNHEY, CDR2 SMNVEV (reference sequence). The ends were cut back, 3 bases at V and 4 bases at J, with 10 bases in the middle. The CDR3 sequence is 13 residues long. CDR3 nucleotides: TGTGCCAGCAGTTTCAGGGTAGGGTACGAGCAGTACTTC. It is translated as CASSFRVGYEQYF.

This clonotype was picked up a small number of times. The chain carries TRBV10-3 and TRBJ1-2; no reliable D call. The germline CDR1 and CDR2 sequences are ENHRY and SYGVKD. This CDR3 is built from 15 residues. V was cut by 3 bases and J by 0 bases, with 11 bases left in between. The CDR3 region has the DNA TGTGCCATCAGTGATGGCGGCCTATCTAACTATGGCTACACCTTC. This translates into CAISDGGLSNYGYTF.

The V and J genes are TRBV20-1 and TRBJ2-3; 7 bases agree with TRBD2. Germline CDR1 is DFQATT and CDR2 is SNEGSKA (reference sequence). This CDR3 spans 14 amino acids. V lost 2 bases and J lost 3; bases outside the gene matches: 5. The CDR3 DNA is TGCAGTGCTAGAAGGGGAGGGCCGACAGATACGCAGTATTTT. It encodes CSARRGGPTDTQYF.

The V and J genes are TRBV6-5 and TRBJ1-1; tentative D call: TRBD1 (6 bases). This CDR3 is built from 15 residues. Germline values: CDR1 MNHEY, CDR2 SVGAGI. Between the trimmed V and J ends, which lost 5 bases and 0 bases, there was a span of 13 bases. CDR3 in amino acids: CASSHRRTVNTEAFF. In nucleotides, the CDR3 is TGTGCCAGCAGTCACCGAAGGACAGTGAACACTGAAGCTTTCTTT.

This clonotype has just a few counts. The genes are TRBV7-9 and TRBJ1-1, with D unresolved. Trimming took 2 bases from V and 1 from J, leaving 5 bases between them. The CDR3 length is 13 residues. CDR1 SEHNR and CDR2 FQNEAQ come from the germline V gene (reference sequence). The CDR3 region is CASSLIWNTEAFF. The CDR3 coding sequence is TGTGCCAGCAGCTTAATTTGGAACACTGAAGCTTTCTTT.

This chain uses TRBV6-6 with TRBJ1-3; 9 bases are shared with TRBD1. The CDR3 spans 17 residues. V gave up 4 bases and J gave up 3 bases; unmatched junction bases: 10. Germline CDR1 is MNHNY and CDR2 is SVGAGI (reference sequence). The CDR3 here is CASSSATGTGIGNTIYF. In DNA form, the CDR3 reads TGTGCCAGCAGTTCGGCTACCGGGACAGGGATTGGAAACACCATATATTTT.

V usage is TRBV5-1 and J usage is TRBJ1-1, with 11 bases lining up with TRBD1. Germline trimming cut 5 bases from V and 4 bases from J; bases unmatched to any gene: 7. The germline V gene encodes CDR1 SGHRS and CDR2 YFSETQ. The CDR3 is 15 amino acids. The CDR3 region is CASSRTGGGGTEAFF. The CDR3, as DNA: TGCGCCAGCAGTCGGACAGGGGGCGGAGGCACTGAAGCTTTCTTT.

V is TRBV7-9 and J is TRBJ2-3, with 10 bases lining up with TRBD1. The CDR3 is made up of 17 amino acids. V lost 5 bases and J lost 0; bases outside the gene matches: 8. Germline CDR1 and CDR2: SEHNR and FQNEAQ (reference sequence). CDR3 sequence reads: CASSPGQGIRSTDTQYF. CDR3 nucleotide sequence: TGTGCCAGCAGCCCGGGACAGGGGATCAGGAGCACAGATACGCAGTATTTT.

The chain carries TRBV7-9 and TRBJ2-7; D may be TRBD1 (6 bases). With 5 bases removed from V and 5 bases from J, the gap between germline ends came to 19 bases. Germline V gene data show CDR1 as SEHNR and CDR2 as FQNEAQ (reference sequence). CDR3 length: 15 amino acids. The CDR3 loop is CASSETGTRGDEQYF. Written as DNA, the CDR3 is TGTGCCAGCAGCGAGACAGGTACGCGAGGCGACGAGCAGTACTTC.

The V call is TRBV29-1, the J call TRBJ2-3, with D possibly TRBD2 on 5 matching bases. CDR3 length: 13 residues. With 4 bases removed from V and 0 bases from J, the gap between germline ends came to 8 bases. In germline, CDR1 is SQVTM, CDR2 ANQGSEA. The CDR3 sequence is CSVGRLSTDTQYF. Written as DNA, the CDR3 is TGCAGCGTTGGCAGACTAAGCACAGATACGCAGTATTTT.

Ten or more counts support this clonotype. CDR3 sequence: CAISEGVRLASEQYF. CDR3 in DNA: TGTGCCATCAGTGAAGGAGTGAGACTAGCATCCGAGCAGTACTTC. The gene calls are TRBV10-3 and TRBJ2-7; 7 bases are shared with TRBD2. J gave up 6 bases and V 3 bases, and 11 bases lay outside the gene matches. Germline CDR1 is ENHRY and CDR2 is SYGVKD. This CDR3 region has 15 residues.

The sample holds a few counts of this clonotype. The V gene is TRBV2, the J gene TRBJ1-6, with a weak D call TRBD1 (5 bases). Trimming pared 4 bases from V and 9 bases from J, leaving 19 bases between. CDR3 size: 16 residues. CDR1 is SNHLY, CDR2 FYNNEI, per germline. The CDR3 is CASSVNRGDSGSPLHF. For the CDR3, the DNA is TGTGCCAGCAGTGTGAACCGAGGGGACTCAGGTTCACCCCTCCACTTT.

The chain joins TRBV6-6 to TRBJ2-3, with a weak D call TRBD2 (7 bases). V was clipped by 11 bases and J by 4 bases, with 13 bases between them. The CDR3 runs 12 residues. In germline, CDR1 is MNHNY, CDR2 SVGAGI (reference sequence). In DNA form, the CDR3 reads TGTGCCGCCAGGGGAGGGCCAGATACGCAGTATTTT. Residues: CAARGGPDTQYF.

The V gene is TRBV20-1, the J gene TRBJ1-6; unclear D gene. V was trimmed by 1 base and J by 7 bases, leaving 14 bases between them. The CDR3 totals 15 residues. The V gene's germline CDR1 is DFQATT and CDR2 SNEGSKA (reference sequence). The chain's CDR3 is CSARGSLIRNSPLHF. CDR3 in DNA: TGCAGTGCTAGAGGCTCCCTGATTCGGAATTCACCCCTCCACTTT.

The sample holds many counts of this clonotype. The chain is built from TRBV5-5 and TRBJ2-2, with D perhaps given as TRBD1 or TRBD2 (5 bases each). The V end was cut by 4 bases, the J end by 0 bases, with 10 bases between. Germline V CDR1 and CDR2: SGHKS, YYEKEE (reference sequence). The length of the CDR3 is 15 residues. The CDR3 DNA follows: TGTGCCAGCAGCCCCCGGGGCCCGAACACCGGGGAGCTGTTTTTT. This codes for CASSPRGPNTGELFF.

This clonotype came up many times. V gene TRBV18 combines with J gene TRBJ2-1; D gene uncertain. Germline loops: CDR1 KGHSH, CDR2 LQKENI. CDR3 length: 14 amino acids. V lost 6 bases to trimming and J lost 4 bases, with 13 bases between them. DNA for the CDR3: TGTGCCAGCTCGCCATGGACGGGTTACAATGAGCAGTTCTTC. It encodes CASSPWTGYNEQFF.

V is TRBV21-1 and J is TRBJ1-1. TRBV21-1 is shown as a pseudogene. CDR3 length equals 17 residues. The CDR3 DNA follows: TGTGCCAGCAGCCCCCGGACTCAGACAGGCCTTGTAGCTGAAGCTTTATTT. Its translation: CASSPRTQTGLVAEALF.

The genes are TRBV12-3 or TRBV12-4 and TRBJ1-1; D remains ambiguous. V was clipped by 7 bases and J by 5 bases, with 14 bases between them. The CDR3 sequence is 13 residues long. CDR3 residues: CASKYGEGTEAFF. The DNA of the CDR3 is TGTGCCAGCAAATACGGGGAAGGAACTGAAGCTTTCTTT.

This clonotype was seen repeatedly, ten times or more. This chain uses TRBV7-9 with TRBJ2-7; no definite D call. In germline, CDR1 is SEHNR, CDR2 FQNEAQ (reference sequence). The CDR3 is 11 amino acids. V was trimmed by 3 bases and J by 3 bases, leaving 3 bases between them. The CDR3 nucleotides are TGTGCCAGCAGCTTCCGCTACGAGCAGTACTTC. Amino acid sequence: CASSFRYEQYF.

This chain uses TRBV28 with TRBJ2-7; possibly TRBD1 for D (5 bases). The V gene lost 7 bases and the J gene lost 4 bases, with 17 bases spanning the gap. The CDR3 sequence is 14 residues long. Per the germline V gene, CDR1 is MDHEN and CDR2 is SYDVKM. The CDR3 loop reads CASTLGVGSYEQYF. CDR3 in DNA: TGTGCCAGCACCTTAGGGGTCGGTTCTTACGAGCAGTACTTC.